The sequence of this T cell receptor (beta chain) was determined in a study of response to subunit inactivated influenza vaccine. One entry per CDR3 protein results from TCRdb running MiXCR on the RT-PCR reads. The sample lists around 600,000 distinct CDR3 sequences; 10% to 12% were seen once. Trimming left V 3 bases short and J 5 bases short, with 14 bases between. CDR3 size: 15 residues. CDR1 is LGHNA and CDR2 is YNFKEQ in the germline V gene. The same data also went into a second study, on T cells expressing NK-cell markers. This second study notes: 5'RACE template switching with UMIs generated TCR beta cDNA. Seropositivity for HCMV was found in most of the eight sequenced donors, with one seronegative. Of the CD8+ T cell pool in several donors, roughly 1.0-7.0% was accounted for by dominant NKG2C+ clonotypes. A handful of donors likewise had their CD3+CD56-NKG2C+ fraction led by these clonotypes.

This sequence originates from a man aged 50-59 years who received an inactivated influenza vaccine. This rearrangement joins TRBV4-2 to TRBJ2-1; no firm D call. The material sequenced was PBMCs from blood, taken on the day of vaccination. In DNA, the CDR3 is TGTGCCAGCAGCCAGATAAACAACTTACACAATGAGCAGTTCTTC. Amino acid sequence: CASSQINNLHNEQFF.